This T cell receptor (beta chain) came from a study of blood T cell repertoires in COVID-19. Study summary: The samples span acute and convalescent COVID-19 from the United States, Italy and Spain. Nucleic acid was either cDNA or gDNA, and it came from T cells, B-cell-depleted T cells, or PBMCs.

Authors' analysis steps: From reference gene primer amplification, estimates of nucleated cell counts were derived. The method was immunoSEQ multiplex PCR; TCRdb's version includes in-frame clones alone and lacks a portion of them. V and J calls and clone size come straight from that table; D and trimming were deduced from the DNA. Of about 200,000 clones in the sample, around 84% are singletons; the top ten hold nearly 7.5%. The CDR3 is made up of 15 amino acids. The ends lost 3 bases at V and 4 bases at J; junction bases unmatched: 3. Germline CDR1 reads MNHNS; CDR2 reads SASEGT. Cohort placement rested on clinical history that participants reported themselves.

This TCR came from a woman aged 40 to 50 with acute COVID-19. This chain connects TRBV6-1 to TRBJ1-5; 10 bases are a match to TRBD1. Sequencing was carried out using PBMCs or T cells enriched from blood (not recorded which). The CDR3 coding sequence is TGTGCCAGCAGTGAGGACAGGGGGAGGAATCAGCCCCAGCATTTT. It translates to CASSEDRGRNQPQHF.